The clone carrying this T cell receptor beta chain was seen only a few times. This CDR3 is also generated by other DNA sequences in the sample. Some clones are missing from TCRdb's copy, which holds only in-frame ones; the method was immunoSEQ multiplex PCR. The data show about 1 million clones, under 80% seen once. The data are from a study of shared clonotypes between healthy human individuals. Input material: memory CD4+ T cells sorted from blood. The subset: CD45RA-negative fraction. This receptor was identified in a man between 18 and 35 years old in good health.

CDR3 residues: CASSLRLANQETQYF. The CDR3 nucleotides are TGTGCCAGCAGCCTTCGACTAGCGAACCAAGAGACCCAGTACTTC. The V call is TRBV7-9, the J call TRBJ2-5; TRBD2 matches 8 bases. Trimming removed 5 bases from V and 0 bases from J; junction bases left unmatched: 5. CDR1 SEHNR and CDR2 FQNEAQ come from the germline V gene (reference sequence). The CDR3 runs to 15 residues.